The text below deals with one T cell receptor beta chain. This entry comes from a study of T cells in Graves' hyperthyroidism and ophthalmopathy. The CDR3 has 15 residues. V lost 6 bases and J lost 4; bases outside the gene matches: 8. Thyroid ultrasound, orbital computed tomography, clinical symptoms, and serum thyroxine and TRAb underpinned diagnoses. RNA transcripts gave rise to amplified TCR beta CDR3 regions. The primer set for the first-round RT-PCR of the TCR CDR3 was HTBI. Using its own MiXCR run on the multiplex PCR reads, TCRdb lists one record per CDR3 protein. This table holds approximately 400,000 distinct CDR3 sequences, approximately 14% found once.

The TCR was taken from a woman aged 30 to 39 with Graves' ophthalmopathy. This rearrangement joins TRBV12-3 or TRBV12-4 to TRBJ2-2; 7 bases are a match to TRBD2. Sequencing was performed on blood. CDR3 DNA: TGTGCCAGCAGGAATTATGGGGGGGGCACCGGGGAGCTGTTTTTT. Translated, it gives CASRNYGGGTGELFF.